This T cell receptor beta chain was sequenced for a study of OX40 agonist ivuxolimab in advanced cancers. The table came from immunoSEQ multiplex PCR; TCRdb's copy has only in-frame clones and leaves some out. The sample holds about 94,000 clones, about nine tenths seen once. Sequenced here: CD4+ or CD8+ T cells sorted from blood, sampled in a trial of the OX40 agonist ivuxolimab. The source is an adult with an advanced solid tumor such as melanoma, head and neck, liver or kidney cancer.

The CDR3 loop is CASSERVLGPATNEKLFF. CDR3 in DNA: TGTGCCAGCAGTGAGAGGGTTTTGGGCCCAGCGACTAATGAAAAACTGTTTTTT. The chain uses TRBV6-1 and TRBJ1-4; D ambiguous. The CDR3 is made up of 18 amino acids. The germline CDR1 and CDR2 sequences are MNHNS and SASEGT. V gave up 3 bases and J gave up 2 bases, with 19 bases separating them.